The clone carrying this T cell receptor beta chain was counted at least ten times. The antigen is unknown. Sample time point: persistent/refractory GD, antithyroid drugs over 5 years with positive TRAb. The TCR library was made from RNA extracted from PBMCs. TCR beta libraries were built with iRepertoire HTBI primers and Arm-PCR of CDR3 regions. Each CDR3 protein gets one entry after TCRdb re-called the multiplex PCR reads with MiXCR. The data hold 430,000 or so distinct CDR3 sequences, with around 20% observed a single time. The source of the sample is a study of regulatory T cells in long-lasting Graves disease. Looking at the study overall: Persistence in Graves' disease denoted antithyroid drug use beyond 5 years alongside positive TSH receptor antibodies.

The CDR3 spans 13 residues. Germline CDR1 SQVTM, CDR2 ANQGSEA. With 8 bases removed from V and 2 bases from J, the gap between germline ends came to 15 bases. Findings of the study overall: Persistent disease preferred TRBV28, TRBJ1-2 and TRBJ2-5. With a small sample size, accuracy may have been reduced.

The V call is TRBV29-1, the J call TRBJ2-5; tentatively, D is TRBD2 (6 bases). The receptor comes from a female donor with Graves disease. The sequencing used peripheral blood mononuclear cells (PBMCs), collected when the disease was refractory, from a patient treated with antithyroid drugs. CDR3 residues: CSIRENGQETQYF. CDR3 DNA sequence: TGCAGCATACGGGAGAATGGGCAAGAGACCCAGTACTTC.